These 10 T cell receptor beta chains were all obtained from the same sample, sequenced in a study of blood T cell repertoires in COVID-19. Repertoires were generated with immunoSEQ multiplex PCR, while TCRdb's copy carries only in-frame clones and drops some. Of around 220,000 clones listed, 75% to 85% are singletons. Input material: peripheral blood. Receptors were obtained from a woman older than 75 with COVID-19, enrolled during active disease.

The genes are TRBV12-3 or TRBV12-4 and TRBJ1-4; 7 nucleotides match TRBD1. There are 13 residues in the CDR3. V was clipped by 5 bases and J by 8 bases; unmatched bases: 5. The CDR3 sequence is CASSTGVREKLFF. In nucleotides, the CDR3 is TGTGCCAGCAGTACAGGGGTTAGAGAAAAACTGTTTTTT.

The J gene is TRBJ1-4, the V gene TRBV5-4, with 12 nucleotides matching TRBD1. This CDR3 is 15 amino acids long. Germline V gene data show CDR1 as SGHNT and CDR2 as YYREEE (reference sequence). V gave up 4 bases and J gave up 10 bases; unmatched junction bases: 8. This chain's CDR3 is CASSATGTGGRKLFF. CDR3 bases: TGTGCCAGCAGCGCCACCGGGACAGGGGGCCGAAAACTGTTTTTT.

This chain connects TRBV7-9 to TRBJ1-1, with 8 nucleotides matching TRBD1. V was pared by 4 bases and J by 2 bases, with 9 bases of the junction left unmatched. The CDR3 spans 16 residues. Germline V gene lookup returns CDR1 SEHNR and CDR2 FQNEAQ (reference sequence). CDR3 coding DNA: TGTGCCAGCAGCTCGGGGGACAGGACCTCCAACACTGAAGCTTTCTTT. It encodes CASSSGDRTSNTEAFF.

This chain uses TRBV5-1 with TRBJ1-3, with 9 positions matching TRBD1. Germline loops: CDR1 SGHRS, CDR2 YFSETQ. V was pared by 4 bases and J by 4 bases, with 3 bases of the junction left unmatched. The CDR3 loop spans 14 amino acids. The chain's CDR3 is CASSVGQGGNTIYF. The CDR3 DNA sequence: TGCGCCAGCAGCGTGGGACAGGGAGGAAACACCATATATTTT.

The chain is built from TRBV15 and TRBJ2-7; no reliable D call. The ends were cut back, 5 bases at V and 3 bases at J, with 17 bases in the middle. Looked up from germline, CDR1 is LNHNV and CDR2 is YYDKDF (reference sequence). This CDR3 contains 15 residues. The CDR3 here is CATSLSNTQNYEQYF. The CDR3 nucleotides are TGTGCCACCAGCCTGTCGAACACCCAGAACTACGAGCAGTACTTC.

This clone was detected only once. V gene TRBV19 combines with J gene TRBJ2-7, with D tentatively TRBD2 (6 bases). The V end lost 5 bases, the J end lost 2 bases, and 16 bases lay between the germline ends. The CDR3 consists of 15 residues. Germline V gene sequence: CDR1 LNHDA, CDR2 SQIVND (reference sequence). CDR3 coding DNA: TGTGCCAGTAGTGTCAACCTCGGAGGGGCCTACGAGCAGTACTTC. The encoded protein is CASSVNLGGAYEQYF.

About this clone itself: Other DNA sequences within the sample encode an identical CDR3. This sequence joins TRBV20-1 and TRBJ2-1; D might be TRBD2 (5 bases). V was pared by 5 bases and J by 7 bases, with 9 bases between. The CDR3 length is 11 residues. Germline V gene sequence: CDR1 DFQATT, CDR2 SNEGSKA (reference sequence). The CDR3 DNA follows: TGCAGTGCTCCCAGCGGTAATGAGCAGTTCTTC. This codes for CSAPSGNEQFF.

This clone was seen only a few times. The rearrangement uses TRBV5-1 and TRBJ2-1, with 11 bases matching TRBD2. Germline assignment: CDR1 SGHRS and CDR2 YFSETQ. V gave up 0 bases and J gave up 9 bases; unmatched junction bases: 11. The CDR3 covers 17 residues. The CDR3 bases are TGCGCCAGCAGCTTGGCCCCCGGGACTAGCGGAGCCTTTGAGCAGTTCTTC. As protein: CASSLAPGTSGAFEQFF.

A few counts support this clone. The chain recombines TRBV11-1 with TRBJ2-3; 9 nucleotides line up with TRBD2. The trim removed 2 bases at V and 4 bases at J, leaving 4 bases unmatched. CDR1 SGHAT and CDR2 FQDESV come from the germline V gene (reference sequence). This CDR3 is 15 amino acids long. This CDR3 reads CASSLPSGVPDTQYF. For the CDR3, the DNA is TGTGCCAGCAGCTTACCTAGCGGGGTCCCAGATACGCAGTATTTT. Filled out from reference TRBV11-1 and TRBJ2-3, the complete variable domain reads EAEVAQSPRYKITEKSQAVAFWCDPISGHATLYWYRQILGQGPELLVQFQDESVVDDSQLPKDRFSAERLKGVDSTLKIQPAELGDSAMYLCASSLPSGVPDTQYFGPGTRLTVL.

CDR3 sequence reads: CASSPVGQGVAQHF. CDR3 bases: TGTGCCAGCTCACCAGTGGGACAGGGGGTCGCCCAGCATTTT. V gene TRBV18 combines with J gene TRBJ1-5; 11 bases map to TRBD1. Looked up from germline, CDR1 is KGHSH and CDR2 is LQKENI. CDR3 length: 14 amino acids. The V and J ends lost 2 bases and 11 bases, in that order; junction bases with no gene match: 5.